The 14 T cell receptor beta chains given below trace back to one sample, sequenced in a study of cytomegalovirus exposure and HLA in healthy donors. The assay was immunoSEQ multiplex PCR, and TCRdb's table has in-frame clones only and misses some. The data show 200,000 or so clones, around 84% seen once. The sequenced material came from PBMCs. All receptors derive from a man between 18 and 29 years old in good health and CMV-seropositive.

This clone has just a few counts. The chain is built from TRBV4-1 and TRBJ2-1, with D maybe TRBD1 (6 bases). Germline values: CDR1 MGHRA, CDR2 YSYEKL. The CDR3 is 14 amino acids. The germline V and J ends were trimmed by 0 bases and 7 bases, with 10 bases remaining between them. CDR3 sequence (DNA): TGCGCCAGCAGCCAAGAGAACAGGGAAAATGAGCAGTTCTTC. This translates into CASSQENRENEQFF.

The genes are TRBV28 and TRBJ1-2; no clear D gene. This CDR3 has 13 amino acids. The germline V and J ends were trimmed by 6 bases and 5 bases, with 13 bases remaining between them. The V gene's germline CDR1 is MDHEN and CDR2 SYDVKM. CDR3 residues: CASSAPELYGYTF. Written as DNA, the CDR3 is TGTGCCAGCAGCGCCCCAGAATTATATGGCTACACCTTC.

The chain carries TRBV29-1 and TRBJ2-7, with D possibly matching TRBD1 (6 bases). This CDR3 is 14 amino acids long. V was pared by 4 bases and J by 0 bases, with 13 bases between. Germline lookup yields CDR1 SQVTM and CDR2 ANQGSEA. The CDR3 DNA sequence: TGCAGCGTTGTACAGGGATCGAGCTCCTACGAGCAGTACTTC. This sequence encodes CSVVQGSSSYEQYF.

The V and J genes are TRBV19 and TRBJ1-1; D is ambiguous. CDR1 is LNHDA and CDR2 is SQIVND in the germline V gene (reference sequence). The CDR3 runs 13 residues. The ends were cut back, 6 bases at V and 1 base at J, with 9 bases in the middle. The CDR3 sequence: CASSLTENTEAFF. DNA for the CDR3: TGTGCCAGTAGCCTTACAGAGAACACTGAAGCTTTCTTT.

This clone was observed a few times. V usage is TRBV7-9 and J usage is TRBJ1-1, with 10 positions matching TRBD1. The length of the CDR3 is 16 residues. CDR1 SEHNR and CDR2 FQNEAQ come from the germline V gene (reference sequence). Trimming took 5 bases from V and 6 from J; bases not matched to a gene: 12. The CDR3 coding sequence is TGTGCCAGCAGCGCCGGGACAGGGGAGATAGAGGCTGAAGCTTTCTTT. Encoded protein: CASSAGTGEIEAEAFF.

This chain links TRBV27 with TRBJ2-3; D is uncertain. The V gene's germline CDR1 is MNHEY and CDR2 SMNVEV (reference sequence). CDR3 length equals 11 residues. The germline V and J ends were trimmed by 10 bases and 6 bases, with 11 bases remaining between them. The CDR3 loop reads CATSLRDTQYF. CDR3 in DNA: TGTGCCACCTCCCTGAGGGATACGCAGTATTTT.

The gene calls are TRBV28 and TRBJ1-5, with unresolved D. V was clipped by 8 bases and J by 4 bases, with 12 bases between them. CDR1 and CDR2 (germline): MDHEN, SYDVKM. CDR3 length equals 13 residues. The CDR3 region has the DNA TGTGCCAGCGCACTGACTGGAAATCAGCCCCAGCATTTT. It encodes CASALTGNQPQHF. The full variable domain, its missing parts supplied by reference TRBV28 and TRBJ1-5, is DVKVTQSSRYLVKRTGEKVFLECVQDMDHENMFWYRQDPGLGLRLIYFSYDVKMKEKGDIPEGYSVSREKKERFSLILESASTNQTSMYLCASALTGNQPQHFGDGTRLSIL.

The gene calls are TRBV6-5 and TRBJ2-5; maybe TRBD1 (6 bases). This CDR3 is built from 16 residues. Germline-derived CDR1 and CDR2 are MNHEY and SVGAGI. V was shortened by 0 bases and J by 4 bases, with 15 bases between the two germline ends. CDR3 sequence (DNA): TGTGCCAGCAGTTACTCGAAAAACAGGGATCGAGAGACCCAGTACTTC. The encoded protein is CASSYSKNRDRETQYF.

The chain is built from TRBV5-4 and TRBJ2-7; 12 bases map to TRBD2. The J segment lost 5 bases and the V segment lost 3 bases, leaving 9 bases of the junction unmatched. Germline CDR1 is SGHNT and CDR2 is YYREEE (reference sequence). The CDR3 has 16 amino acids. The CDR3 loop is CASSWGLAGAVDEQYF. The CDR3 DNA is TGTGCCAGCAGCTGGGGACTAGCGGGTGCCGTGGACGAGCAGTACTTC. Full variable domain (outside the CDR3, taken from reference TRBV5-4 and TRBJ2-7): ETGVTQSPTHLIKTRGQQVTLRCSSQSGHNTVSWYQQALGQGPQFIFQYYREEENGRGNFPPRFSGLQFPNYSSELNVNALELDDSALYLCASSWGLAGAVDEQYFGPGTRLTVT.

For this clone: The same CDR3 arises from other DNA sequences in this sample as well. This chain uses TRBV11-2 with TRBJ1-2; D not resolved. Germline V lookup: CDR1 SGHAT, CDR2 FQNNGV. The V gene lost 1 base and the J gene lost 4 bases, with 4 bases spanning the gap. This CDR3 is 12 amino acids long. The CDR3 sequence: CASSLGSYGYTF. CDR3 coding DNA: TGTGCCAGCAGCTTAGGTAGCTATGGCTACACCTTC.

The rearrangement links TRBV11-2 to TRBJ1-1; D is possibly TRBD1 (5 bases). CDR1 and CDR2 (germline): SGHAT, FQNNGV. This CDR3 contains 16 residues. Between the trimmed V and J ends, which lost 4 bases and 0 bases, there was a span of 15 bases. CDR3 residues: CASSSPSRGVNTEAFF. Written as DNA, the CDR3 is TGTGCCAGCAGCTCCCCGTCCCGGGGGGTGAACACTGAAGCTTTCTTT.

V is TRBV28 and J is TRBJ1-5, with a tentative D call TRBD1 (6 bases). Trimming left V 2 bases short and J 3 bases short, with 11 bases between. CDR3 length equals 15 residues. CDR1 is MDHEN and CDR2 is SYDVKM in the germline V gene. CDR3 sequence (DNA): TGTGCCAGCAGTTTAAGGACAGAGCTCAATCAGCCCCAGCATTTT. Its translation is CASSLRTELNQPQHF.

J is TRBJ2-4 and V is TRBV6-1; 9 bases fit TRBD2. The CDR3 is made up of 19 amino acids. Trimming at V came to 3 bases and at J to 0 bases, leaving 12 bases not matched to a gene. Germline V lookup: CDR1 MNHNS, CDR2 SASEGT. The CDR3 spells CASSESRLAEPLAKNIQYF. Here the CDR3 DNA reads TGTGCCAGCAGTGAGAGCCGACTAGCGGAACCTTTAGCCAAAAACATTCAGTACTTC.

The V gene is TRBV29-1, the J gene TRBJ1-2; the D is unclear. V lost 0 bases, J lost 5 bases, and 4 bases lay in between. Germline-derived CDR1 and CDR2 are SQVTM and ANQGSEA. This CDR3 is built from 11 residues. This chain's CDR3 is CSVEDPYGYTF. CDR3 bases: TGCAGCGTTGAAGATCCGTATGGCTACACCTTC.